The 25 T cell receptor beta chains presented below share a single source sample, sequenced in a study of cytomegalovirus exposure and HLA in healthy donors. The PCR ran on 60 Vbeta and 13 Jbeta primers. Produced via immunoSEQ multiplex PCR; TCRdb's table is partial and in-frame only. The table has 100,000 to 150,000 clones, roughly two thirds seen once. Sequencing was carried out using PBMCs. The receptor source for this set is a man aged 25 to 45 in good health and CMV-seropositive.

V gene TRBV11-1 combines with J gene TRBJ1-4; perhaps TRBD1 as D (5 bases). V gave up 5 bases and J gave up 4 bases, with 17 bases separating them. The CDR3 extends over 16 amino acids. CDR1 and CDR2 from the germline V gene are SGHAT and FQDESV (reference sequence). The CDR3: CASSRWGDRRNEKLFF. CDR3 DNA sequence: TGTGCCAGCAGCCGATGGGGGGACCGACGTAATGAAAAACTGTTTTTT. The complete variable domain, with remaining parts taken from reference TRBV11-1 and TRBJ1-4, reads EAEVAQSPRYKITEKSQAVAFWCDPISGHATLYWYRQILGQGPELLVQFQDESVVDDSQLPKDRFSAERLKGVDSTLKIQPAELGDSAMYLCASSRWGDRRNEKLFFGSGTQLSVL.

The table lists this clone with a count of one. V is TRBV7-9 and J is TRBJ2-5, with D perhaps TRBD2 (6 bases). Trimming took 8 bases from V and 5 from J, leaving 24 bases between them. Germline V gene data show CDR1 as SEHNR and CDR2 as FQNEAQ (reference sequence). This CDR3 comprises 16 residues. DNA for the CDR3: TGTGCCAGCGGGCCTCGGGGGTCGGGCGGTCCTGAGACCCAGTACTTC. This sequence encodes CASGPRGSGGPETQYF.

The chain uses TRBV10-1 and TRBJ2-2; weak D call: TRBD2 (5 bases). The V end was cut by 7 bases, the J end by 3 bases, with 12 bases between. This CDR3 spans 14 amino acids. Germline CDR1 WNHNN, CDR2 SYGVQD (reference sequence). CDR3 region: CASTPSRDTGELFF. The CDR3 DNA is TGCGCCAGCACGCCTAGCCGTGACACCGGGGAGCTGTTTTTT.

The J gene is TRBJ2-1, the V gene TRBV7-8; tentatively, D is TRBD2 (5 bases). The germline V gene encodes CDR1 SGHVS and CDR2 FQNEAQ. Trimming cost V 1 base and J 16 bases, with 14 bases left between them. The CDR3 covers 12 residues. The CDR3 coding sequence is TGTGCCAGCAGCTTAGAGTTTCTAGCCGTCTTCTTC. Translated: CASSLEFLAVFF. The full variable domain, completed using reference TRBV7-8 and TRBJ2-1, is GAGVSQSPRYKVAKRGQDVALRCDPISGHVSLFWYQQALGQGPEFLTYFQNEAQLDKSGLPSDRFFAERPEGSVSTLKIQRTQQEDSAVYLCASSLEFLAVFFGPGTRLTVL.

Only a few counts were recorded for this clone. The rearrangement joins TRBV2 to TRBJ2-3; 9 bases line up with TRBD1. Trimming removed 11 bases from V and 4 bases from J; junction bases left unmatched: 4. This CDR3 has 12 residues. Germline V gives CDR1 SNHLY, CDR2 FYNNEI. The CDR3 coding sequence is TGTGCCGGGGACAGGGTAGCAGATACGCAGTATTTT. Translated: CAGDRVADTQYF.

This clone came up a few times. DNA of the CDR3: TGCAGCGCCGACGACCGGGGCACTGAAGCTTTCTTT. This gives the protein CSADDRGTEAFF. The chain is built from TRBV29-1 and TRBJ1-1; D gene unclear. The CDR3 is 12 amino acids. Germline V gene lookup returns CDR1 SQVTM and CDR2 ANQGSEA. V lost 7 bases, J lost 4 bases, and 13 bases lay in between.

The chain links TRBV5-4 to TRBJ2-7; 9 bases align to TRBD2. Germline V gene sequence: CDR1 SGHNT, CDR2 YYREEE (reference sequence). Germline trimming cut 4 bases from V and 4 bases from J; bases unmatched to any gene: 12. This CDR3 has 16 amino acids. The CDR3 here is CASSKGLAGERYEQYF. The DNA of the CDR3 is TGTGCCAGCAGCAAGGGGTTAGCGGGAGAGCGATACGAGCAGTACTTC. The full variable domain, in which reference TRBV5-4 and TRBJ2-7 provide the parts outside the CDR3, is ETGVTQSPTHLIKTRGQQVTLRCSSQSGHNTVSWYQQALGQGPQFIFQYYREEENGRGNFPPRFSGLQFPNYSSELNVNALELDDSALYLCASSKGLAGERYEQYFGPGTRLTVT.

V and J are TRBV5-6 and TRBJ2-1; 11 bases are a match to TRBD2. CDR3 length: 15 amino acids. Germline lookup yields CDR1 SGHDT and CDR2 YYEEEE. V was clipped by 1 base and J by 5 bases; unmatched bases: 2. The CDR3 DNA is TGTGCCAGCAGCTTGCTAGCGGGAGGCGACAATGAGCAGTTCTTC. Residues: CASSLLAGGDNEQFF. The full variable domain, rest sourced from reference TRBV5-6 and TRBJ2-1, is DAGVTQSPTHLIKTRGQQVTLRCSPKSGHDTVSWYQQALGQGPQFIFQYYEEEERQRGNFPDRFSGHQFPNYSSELNVNALLLGDSALYLCASSLLAGGDNEQFFGPGTRLTVL.

The chain is built from TRBV5-6 and TRBJ2-7; D may be TRBD2 (5 bases). Germline CDR1 is SGHDT and CDR2 is YYEEEE. The CDR3 contains 13 residues. Trimming shortened V by 4 bases and J by 3 bases, and 11 bases separated the two germline ends. For the CDR3, the DNA is TGTGCCAGCAGCCGCGGGCGTCTCTACGAGCAGTACTTC. This gives the protein CASSRGRLYEQYF.

The gene calls are TRBV19 and TRBJ1-1; unclear D gene. Trimming shortened V by 5 bases and J by 8 bases, and 18 bases separated the two germline ends. Germline V gene lookup returns CDR1 LNHDA and CDR2 SQIVND (reference sequence). CDR3 length: 14 amino acids. For the CDR3, the DNA is TGTGCCAGTAGTCCTCTTCGGCGGTTCGGCGAAGCTTTCTTT. As protein: CASSPLRRFGEAFF.

The chain employs TRBV15 and TRBJ2-6; D is uncertain. The CDR3 has 14 residues. Germline V gives CDR1 LNHNV, CDR2 YYDKDF (reference sequence). V lost 0 bases, J lost 4 bases, and 4 bases lay in between. CDR3 region: CATSRDPGANVLTF. The DNA of the CDR3 is TGTGCCACCAGCAGAGATCCGGGGGCCAACGTCCTGACTTTC.

This chain joins TRBV11-3 and TRBJ2-7, with no clear D. CDR3 length equals 16 residues. CDR1 SGHNT and CDR2 YENEEA come from the germline V gene. V lost 1 base, J lost 9 bases, and 22 bases lay in between. The CDR3 sequence: CASSLVRGSPVPLQYF. The DNA for the CDR3 is TGTGCCAGCAGCTTAGTTCGAGGTTCCCCGGTTCCCTTGCAGTACTTC.

The rearrangement joins TRBV5-1 to TRBJ2-5; TRBD1 is a possible D gene (5 bases). Germline V CDR1 and CDR2: SGHRS, YFSETQ. This CDR3 has 15 residues. Trimming stripped 0 bases from V and 4 bases from J, with 13 bases between. This CDR3 is CASSLEGDPRETQYF. The CDR3 DNA reads as TGCGCCAGCAGCTTGGAAGGGGATCCGAGAGAGACCCAGTACTTC.

This clone has only a few counts. V usage is TRBV23-1 and J usage is TRBJ2-7; 11 positions match TRBD2. TRBV23-1 is reported as an ORF; its role is uncertain. The CDR3 contains 17 residues. Unmatched junction bases numbered 9, after V lost 2 bases and J lost 3 bases. The CDR3 nucleotides are TGCGCCAGCAGTCAAATTGGGGGGACTAGCGGTCTCTACGAGCAGTACTTC. It codes for CASSQIGGTSGLYEQYF.

The rearrangement links TRBV5-1 to TRBJ2-7; tentatively, D is TRBD2 (6 bases). V was pared by 3 bases and J by 4 bases, with 20 bases between. Per the germline V gene, CDR1 is SGHRS and CDR2 is YFSETQ. The CDR3 covers 16 residues. The CDR3 sequence: CASSYWKPGTLYEQYF. As DNA, the CDR3 is TGCGCCAGCAGCTACTGGAAACCCGGGACTCTGTACGAGCAGTACTTC.

This clone was detected only a few times. The rearrangement uses TRBV5-6 and TRBJ2-1, with 9 bases aligning to TRBD1. The CDR3 extends over 17 amino acids. With V trimmed by 4 bases and J by 0 bases, 8 bases remained unmatched. Germline assignment: CDR1 SGHDT and CDR2 YYEEEE. CDR3 sequence: CASSQSDRGLSYNEQFF. In DNA, the CDR3 is TGTGCCAGCAGCCAGTCGGACAGGGGCCTCTCCTACAATGAGCAGTTCTTC.

This chain links TRBV13 with TRBJ1-1, with 7 bases fitting TRBD1. The V gene's germline CDR1 is PRHDT and CDR2 FYEKMQ (reference sequence). This CDR3 is built from 17 residues. V was pared by 4 bases and J by 4 bases, with 15 bases of the junction left unmatched. In nucleotides, the CDR3 is TGTGCCAGCAGCTCACCTCACTCCTCCGGGACAGTCACTGAAGCTTTCTTT. As protein: CASSSPHSSGTVTEAFF.

A few counts support this clone. V usage is TRBV9 and J usage is TRBJ2-3; D is perhaps TRBD1 (5 bases). Trimming took 0 bases from V and 7 from J, leaving 15 bases between them. Per germline, CDR1 SGDLS and CDR2 YYNGEE. This CDR3 is built from 15 residues. The CDR3 DNA follows: TGTGCCAGCAGCGTAGATGGGCAGGGCTGGAATACGCAGTATTTT. Residues: CASSVDGQGWNTQYF.

This clone has only a few counts. The chain recombines TRBV2 with TRBJ1-5; D is unresolved. Germline V CDR1 and CDR2: SNHLY, FYNNEI. The V end lost 4 bases, the J end lost 5 bases, and 12 bases lay between the germline ends. This CDR3 spans 14 amino acids. This CDR3 is CASSASVGDQPQHF. The DNA of the CDR3 is TGTGCCAGCAGTGCTTCGGTCGGTGATCAGCCCCAGCATTTT.

This chain links TRBV5-1 with TRBJ1-3, with 7 bases matching TRBD1. Germline CDR1 is SGHRS and CDR2 is YFSETQ. The CDR3 sequence is 16 residues long. Trimming at V came to 4 bases and at J to 0 bases, leaving 7 bases not matched to a gene. CDR3 sequence (DNA): TGCGCCAGCAGCAAGGACAGGCCCTACTCTGGAAACACCATATATTTT. Translated: CASSKDRPYSGNTIYF.

The chain has TRBV5-1 and TRBJ2-3; 7 bases line up with TRBD2. Germline-derived CDR1 and CDR2 are SGHRS and YFSETQ. With 5 bases clipped from V and 1 base from J, the junction kept 16 bases outside the gene matches. The CDR3 is 18 residues long. In DNA, the CDR3 is TGCGCCAGCAGTGAACGTGCCGTGGGGGAGGGTCGCACAGATACGCAGTATTTT. This codes for CASSERAVGEGRTDTQYF.

This clone was seen a few times. This CDR3 is CASVSEQYF. DNA for the CDR3: TGTGCTAGTGTATCCGAGCAGTACTTC. J is TRBJ2-7 and V is TRBV12-5, with D hard to call. Germline V CDR1 and CDR2: LGHNT, FRNRAP. The CDR3 totals 9 residues. V was cut by 7 bases and J by 6 bases, with 4 bases left in between.

V and J are TRBV29-1 and TRBJ1-1, with TRBD1 as a possible D gene (6 bases). Per germline, CDR1 SQVTM and CDR2 ANQGSEA. The CDR3 runs to 14 residues. With 4 bases removed from V and 3 bases from J, the gap between germline ends came to 15 bases. CDR3 coding DNA: TGCAGCGTTGGCCGGGGGAGGGGGGACACTGAAGCTTTCTTT. Protein sequence: CSVGRGRGDTEAFF.

V usage is TRBV29-1 and J usage is TRBJ2-1; perhaps TRBD1 as D (6 bases). This CDR3 is built from 13 residues. Trimming shortened V by 6 bases and J by 10 bases, and 19 bases separated the two germline ends. Germline CDR1 and CDR2: SQVTM and ANQGSEA. The CDR3 sequence is CSVRRDKVGEQFF. The CDR3 DNA sequence: TGCAGCGTACGACGGGACAAAGTCGGGGAGCAGTTCTTC.

This chain uses TRBV18 with TRBJ1-5, with a tentative D call TRBD1 (6 bases). The length of the CDR3 is 16 residues. V was cut by 3 bases and J by 7 bases, with 19 bases left in between. Per germline, CDR1 KGHSH and CDR2 LQKENI. The CDR3 nucleotides are TGTGCCAGCTCACCGGGTACAGGGCCACAGGGACAGCCCCAGCATTTT. It encodes CASSPGTGPQGQPQHF.